This T cell receptor beta chain appears in the sequencing data of a study of metastatic and nonmetastatic thyroid tumors. Study findings and constraints: For both blood and tumor, malignant thyroid tumors reportedly showed significantly higher TCR beta diversity than benign nodules did.

Nobody among the patients had been given any treatment before thyroid surgery. This clone was recorded many times. Its antigen is as yet unknown. CDR3 length: 16 residues. The ends were cut back, 4 bases at V and 5 bases at J, with 18 bases in the middle. Germline V gene lookup returns CDR1 SGHRS and CDR2 YFSETQ. As originally analysed: CDR3 was compared across clinicopathological groups, and the resulting differences were used to build a distant-metastasis classifier for papillary thyroid cancer. TCRdb re-processed the PCR reads through MiXCR. The V and J calls here are based on TCRdb, not the publication. Of around 16,000 clones listed, approximately 30% were seen once; the top ten hold approximately 11%.

The TCR originated in a male donor with papillary thyroid cancer or a benign thyroid nodule (not recorded which). Some clones in this sample may be carry-over from other donors' samples. The sample taken for sequencing was tumor tissue. The V and J genes are TRBV5-1 and TRBJ2-2; tentative D call: TRBD2 (6 bases). In nucleotides, the CDR3 is TGCGCCAGCAGCCGGGGAGGAACTCTGGGGACCGGGGAGCTGTTTTTT. Its translation is CASSRGGTLGTGELFF. Combining the CDR3 with reference TRBV5-1 and TRBJ2-2 gives the whole variable domain KAGVTQTPRYLIKTRGQQVTLSCSPISGHRSVSWYQQTPGQGLQFLFEYFSETQRNKGNFPGRFSGRQFSNSRSEMNVSTLELGDSALYLCASSRGGTLGTGELFFGEGSRLTVL.